This is a list of T cell receptor beta chains from one sample in a study of blood T cell repertoires in COVID-19. TCRdb keeps only in-frame clones here, not all; method: immunoSEQ multiplex PCR. Of about 150,000 clones listed, about 80% are singletons. Material for sequencing was peripheral blood. The receptors shown here come from a woman aged 80 or over with acute or convalescent COVID-19. Both conserved end residues are part of each CDR3. D genes are given only for firm matches.

j_gene,v_gene,d_gene,CDR3nt,CDR3aa
TRBJ1-1,TRBV23-1,TRBD1,TGCGCCAGCAGTCAAACTGGGACAGTGAACACTGAAGCTTTCTTT,CASSQTGTVNTEAFF
TRBJ2-3,TRBV7-9,TRBD2,TGTGCCAGCAGCTTAGCGCGGGGGGCTGCCACTAGCACAGATACGCAGTATTTT,CASSLARGAATSTDTQYF
TRBJ1-2,TRBV5-6,TRBD1,TGTGCCAGCAGCTTTGAGGGGGCGGGTGGCTACACCTTC,CASSFEGAGGYTF
TRBJ2-1,TRBV19,.,TGTGCCAGTAGTATCTTGTCAGGGCCCGGTGAGCAGTTCTTC,CASSILSGPGEQFF
TRBJ1-6,TRBV19,.,TGTGCCAGTAGGCGACAGATTAATTCACCCCTCCACTTT,CASRRQINSPLHF
TRBJ2-1,TRBV29-1,TRBD2,TGCAGCGTTCAAATCGGGACTAGCATCAATGAGCAGTTCTTC,CSVQIGTSINEQFF
TRBJ2-3,TRBV7-2,.,TGTGCCAGCAGCTTTGGGACAGTCTCGGGGGATCCGCAGTATTTT,CASSFGTVSGDPQYF
TRBJ2-2,TRBV4-2,TRBD2,TGTGCCAGCAGCCAAGTAAAAGCGGGGGGGCGAACCGGGGAGCTGTTTTTT,CASSQVKAGGRTGELFF
TRBJ2-2,TRBV9,.,TGTGCCAGCAGCGTAGAAGGGGTTGGGCACACCGGGGAGCTGTTTTTT,CASSVEGVGHTGELFF
TRBJ2-7,TRBV7-8,TRBD2,TGTGCCAGCAGCTTAGGACTAGCGGACACCTACGAGCAGTACTTC,CASSLGLADTYEQYF
TRBJ1-2,TRBV2,TRBD1,TGTGCCAGCAGCCCTAACAGGGGATCGAGCTATGGCTACACCTTC,CASSPNRGSSYGYTF
TRBJ2-7,TRBV11-2,TRBD1,TGTGCCAGCAGCTTACCAGGGGGTACCTACGAGCAGTACTTC,CASSLPGGTYEQYF
TRBJ2-5,TRBV4-1,.,TGCGCCAGCAGCCATGGTTTAACGACAGAGCAAGAGACCCAGTACTTC,CASSHGLTTEQETQYF
TRBJ1-2,TRBV5-1,.,TGCGCCAGCAGCTTTCTGGATGCGGACTATGGCTACACCTTC,CASSFLDADYGYTF